This TCR beta chain is drawn from a study of cytomegalovirus exposure and HLA in healthy donors. Study observations and caveats: In a later analysis, V- and J-gene trimming of beta chains associated with a DCLRE1C missense variant, replicated independently.

Researchers ran the PCR with 60 Vbeta and 13 Jbeta primers. The protocol was immunoSEQ multiplex PCR, while the TCRdb copy is restricted to in-frame clones and leaves out a portion. The repertoire consists of roughly 140,000 clones, with about three quarters occurring once and the leading ten covering under 7.5%. Worth noting for this clone: Its target is not known.

CDR3 length: 13 amino acids. Germline-derived CDR1 and CDR2 are GTSNPN and SVGIG (reference sequence). The ends lost 2 bases at V and 7 bases at J; junction bases unmatched: 3. The clonotype was recovered from a man aged 40-50 years in good health and CMV-seropositive. Sequencing was carried out using PBMCs. The chain recombines TRBV30 with TRBJ2-2; 8 nucleotides align to TRBD2. CDR3 residues: CAWSIAGSGELFF. The CDR3 coding sequence is TGTGCCTGGAGTATAGCGGGAAGCGGGGAGCTGTTTTTT.